The source of this T cell receptor (beta chain) is a study of molecular identifiers for immune sequencing clone quantification. CDR3 length equals 14 residues. Germline values: CDR1 LGHNA, CDR2 YSLEER. As to this clonotype: Lacking the conserved final phenylalanine or tryptophan, this CDR3 likely reflects a read error.

TCRdb re-derived calls from the PCR reads in MiXCR, one entry per CDR3 protein. The sample has 9,700 or so distinct CDR3 sequences, 19% seen once. The chain uses TRBV4-3 and TRBJ2-7; D is perhaps TRBD1 (6 bases). Sequenced material: naive CD8+ T cells from blood, with Jurkat cell RNA spiked in. Specified subset: FACS-sorted CD8+CD4-CCR7+CD45RA+ naive T cells. This sequence was found in a human donor in good health. Some libraries in this study had Jurkat cell RNA spiked in. The CDR3 DNA reads as TGCGCCGGCAGCCAAGGCGTGGCAGGGGCCGAGCAGTACTCC. It yields the protein CAGSQGVAGAEQYS.